This T cell receptor beta chain was documented in a study of blood T cells in healthy people across ages. A second PCR, run for about 6 to 11 cycles, used a sample-barcoded 5' primer plus a J-beta primer mix. Every cDNA molecule carried a tag from a template-switch adaptor bearing 12 random nucleotides. TCRdb processed the 5' RACE reads anew with MiXCR; each CDR3 protein has one entry. The sample has around 780,000 distinct CDR3 sequences; more than 55% are singletons. General study results and limits: Diversity figures based on one million T cells were deemed too low. Age brought a roughly linear fall in TCR beta diversity measured per million T cells.

This clonotype occurred a few times. Antigen specificity is unknown. V was pared by 0 bases and J by 0 bases, with 12 bases of the junction left unmatched. The CDR3 spans 20 residues. CDR1 is LNHNV and CDR2 is YYDKDF in the germline V gene (reference sequence). This clonotype was sampled from a middle-aged man in good health. The sequenced material came from blood. The gene calls are TRBV15 and TRBJ2-3; 10 nucleotides line up with TRBD2. Written as DNA, the CDR3 is TGTGCCACCAGCAGAGATCTAGGGCTAGCGGGAGCCCCGAGCACAGATACGCAGTATTTT. Its translation is CATSRDLGLAGAPSTDTQYF.